Given below is one T cell receptor beta chain in context. The sample is drawn from a study of blood T cell repertoires in COVID-19. About the study: Italy, Spain and the United States were the sources of the convalescent and acute COVID-19 samples. Sources were T cells, B-cell-depleted T cells, or PBMCs; the material itself was cDNA or gDNA.

The CDR3 spans 14 residues. CDR1 and CDR2 (germline): MNHEY, SMNVEV (reference sequence). V was clipped by 2 bases and J by 10 bases, with 12 bases between them. Study processing details: Amplification of reference gene primers was used by the study to estimate nucleated cell counts. The data were produced by immunoSEQ multiplex PCR, yet TCRdb's version contains in-frame clones alone and is incomplete. V, J and clone size are those of that table, while D and trimming were read from the DNA. The sample has approximately 450,000 clones, approximately 90% seen once; the top ten hold approximately 4.5%. This clonotype was obtained from a woman in her twenties or thirties with acute or convalescent COVID-19. This chain connects TRBV27 to TRBJ1-6; D gene unclear. Sequenced input: peripheral blood. CDR3 residues: CASSLEDGESPLHF. In DNA, the CDR3 is TGTGCCAGCAGTTTAGAGGACGGGGAGTCACCCCTCCACTTT.